A single sample gave rise to the 22 T cell receptor beta chains below, sequenced in a study of shared clonotypes between healthy human individuals. Naive CD8 cells were CD45RO-negative, positively selected for CCR7, excluding terminally differentiated effector memory CD45RA+ cells. Libraries were prepared by immunoSEQ multiplex PCR; TCRdb keeps only in-frame clonotypes and omits some of them. The data contain nearly 600,000 clones, roughly 95% of them singletons. The sequenced sample consisted of naive CD8+ T cells sorted from blood. The receptors were gathered from a woman in her 30s in good health.

About this clone: Within the sample, other DNA sequences also encode this same CDR3. J is TRBJ2-7 and V is TRBV28, with D possibly TRBD1 on 5 matching bases. CDR3 size: 12 residues. Germline values: CDR1 MDHEN, CDR2 SYDVKM. The V end lost 6 bases, the J end lost 1 base, and 7 bases lay between the germline ends. CDR3 sequence reads: CASRDISYEQYF. The CDR3 DNA is TGTGCCAGCAGGGACATATCCTACGAGCAGTACTTC.

The chain uses TRBV7-2 and TRBJ2-4; D might be TRBD2 (6 bases). This CDR3 region has 15 residues. Trimming cost V 4 bases and J 8 bases, with 18 bases left between them. CDR1 and CDR2 (germline): SGHTA, FQGNSA. CDR3 coding DNA: TGTGCCAGCAGCTCCAAATCGGCGGGGCTCTACATTCAGTACTTC. As protein: CASSSKSAGLYIQYF.

The chain joins TRBV19 to TRBJ1-5, with 10 positions matching TRBD1. The CDR3 covers 15 residues. CDR1 LNHDA and CDR2 SQIVND come from the germline V gene (reference sequence). After removal of 6 bases from V and 0 bases from J, the junction contained 2 bases not matched to a gene. CDR3 coding DNA: TGTGCCAGTAGGGACAGGGGGTATAGCAATCAGCCCCAGCATTTT. Its translation is CASRDRGYSNQPQHF.

CDR3: CASSQVVGQAYEQYF. The CDR3 DNA sequence: TGTGCCAGCAGCCAAGTGGTTGGACAAGCCTACGAGCAGTACTTC. The J gene is TRBJ2-7, the V gene TRBV14; weak D call: TRBD1 (5 bases). The CDR3 is made up of 15 amino acids. Trimming shortened V by 1 base and J by 2 bases, and 12 bases separated the two germline ends. Per germline, CDR1 SGHDN and CDR2 FVKESK.

The V gene is TRBV7-9, the J gene TRBJ2-7, with no clear D. The germline V gene has CDR1 SEHNR and CDR2 FQNEAQ (reference sequence). V gave up 1 base and J gave up 6 bases, with 10 bases separating them. CDR3 size: 13 residues. The DNA for the CDR3 is TGTGCCAGCAGCTTAGGCCAGAACGGCGAGCAGTACTTC. Translating it yields CASSLGQNGEQYF.

The chain recombines TRBV7-9 with TRBJ2-2; weak D call: TRBD2 (5 bases). V was shortened by 3 bases and J by 0 bases, with 11 bases between the two germline ends. This CDR3 is built from 16 residues. Germline V gene sequence: CDR1 SEHNR, CDR2 FQNEAQ (reference sequence). CDR3 coding DNA: TGTGCCAGCAGCTTGTCTGGGAGACCGAACACCGGGGAGCTGTTTTTT. Its protein product is CASSLSGRPNTGELFF.

J is TRBJ2-7 and V is TRBV7-9, with 9 nucleotides matching TRBD2. This CDR3 spans 15 amino acids. Losses at the gene ends were 6 bases for V and 3 bases for J; bases not matched to a gene: 9. Germline V gives CDR1 SEHNR, CDR2 FQNEAQ (reference sequence). In DNA, the CDR3 is TGTGCCAGCAGGGCTAGCGGGACCTTTGACTACGAGCAGTACTTC. Amino acids: CASRASGTFDYEQYF. The whole variable domain, remainder taken from reference TRBV7-9 and TRBJ2-7, is DTGVSQNPRHKITKRGQNVTFRCDPISEHNRLYWYRQTLGQGPEFLTYFQNEAQLEKSRLLSDRFSAERPKGSFSTLEIQRTEQGDSAMYLCASRASGTFDYEQYFGPGTRLTVT.

This chain uses TRBV6-1 with TRBJ1-5; D is unclear. The ends were cut back, 2 bases at V and 0 bases at J, with 8 bases in the middle. Germline CDR1 is MNHNS and CDR2 is SASEGT. CDR3 length: 15 residues. The CDR3: CASSEFVASNQPQHF. CDR3 coding DNA: TGTGCCAGCAGTGAATTCGTGGCTAGCAATCAGCCCCAGCATTTT.

This chain links TRBV20-1 with TRBJ2-2; D unresolved. V was trimmed by 3 bases and J by 6 bases, leaving 5 bases between them. CDR1 is DFQATT, CDR2 SNEGSKA, per germline (reference sequence). The CDR3 consists of 11 residues. CDR3 amino acids: CSASTAGELFF. The CDR3 DNA sequence: TGCAGTGCTAGTACCGCCGGGGAGCTGTTTTTT.

This clone was seen only once. The chain couples TRBV25-1 to TRBJ1-2, with D uncertain. This CDR3 is 12 amino acids long. V lost 0 bases to trimming and J lost 8 bases, with 7 bases between them. Germline V gene lookup returns CDR1 MGHDK and CDR2 SYGVNS. The CDR3: CASSEYLEGYTF. The CDR3 DNA follows: TGTGCCAGCAGTGAATACCTGGAGGGCTACACCTTC.

The V call is TRBV5-4, the J call TRBJ2-1; D perhaps matches TRBD1 (5 bases). The CDR3 is 13 residues long. Germline CDR1 and CDR2: SGHNT and YYREEE (reference sequence). Trimming took 3 bases from V and 5 from J, leaving 9 bases between them. CDR3 DNA sequence: TGTGCCAGCAGCTCGGACATACACAATGAGCAGTTCTTC. Translated: CASSSDIHNEQFF. Combining the CDR3 with reference TRBV5-4 and TRBJ2-1 gives the whole variable domain ETGVTQSPTHLIKTRGQQVTLRCSSQSGHNTVSWYQQALGQGPQFIFQYYREEENGRGNFPPRFSGLQFPNYSSELNVNALELDDSALYLCASSSDIHNEQFFGPGTRLTVL.

V usage is TRBV7-9 and J usage is TRBJ2-1, with D unclear. The CDR3 has 11 amino acids. Germline values: CDR1 SEHNR, CDR2 FQNEAQ (reference sequence). The V end was cut by 2 bases, the J end by 10 bases, with 6 bases between. Written as DNA, the CDR3 is TGTGCCAGCAGCTTATTGGGGGAGCAGTTCTTC. Amino acid sequence: CASSLLGEQFF.

The rearrangement uses TRBV6-5 and TRBJ2-7, with 8 bases fitting TRBD1. Trimming at V came to 2 bases and at J to 5 bases, leaving 8 bases not matched to a gene. The CDR3 is made up of 15 amino acids. Germline loops: CDR1 MNHEY, CDR2 SVGAGI. The CDR3: CASSYSGQGSNEQYF. The CDR3 bases are TGTGCCAGCAGTTACAGCGGACAGGGATCGAACGAGCAGTACTTC.

The rearrangement links TRBV5-8 to TRBJ1-1, with no clear D. The CDR3 contains 14 residues. Trimming removed 1 base from V and 0 bases from J, with 7 bases in between. Germline V gives CDR1 SGHTS, CDR2 YDEGEE. Written as DNA, the CDR3 is TGTGCCAGCAGCTTGAGGGTCATGAACACTGAAGCTTTCTTT. Protein product: CASSLRVMNTEAFF.

V is TRBV27 and J is TRBJ2-7; 13 bases match TRBD2. The CDR3 covers 15 residues. V was pared by 2 bases and J by 6 bases, with 4 bases of the junction left unmatched. Per germline, CDR1 MNHEY and CDR2 SMNVEV (reference sequence). The CDR3 spells CASSLTSGRASEQYF. The DNA of the CDR3 is TGTGCCAGCAGTTTAACTAGCGGGAGGGCCTCCGAGCAGTACTTC.

J is TRBJ1-5 and V is TRBV28; no clear D gene. The CDR3 is 13 residues long. V lost 4 bases and J lost 3, with 7 bases in between. Germline V lookup: CDR1 MDHEN, CDR2 SYDVKM. The CDR3 sequence is CASSYKPNQPQHF. The CDR3 DNA is TGTGCCAGCAGTTATAAACCCAATCAGCCCCAGCATTTT.

J is TRBJ2-7 and V is TRBV30, with 9 bases aligning to TRBD2. V was pared by 1 base and J by 3 bases, with 16 bases of the junction left unmatched. CDR1 is GTSNPN and CDR2 is SVGIG in the germline V gene (reference sequence). The CDR3 contains 18 residues. The CDR3 DNA is TGTGCCTGGAGTGGACCAACAACACTTGGCGGGAGGGGCTACGAGCAGTACTTC. This translates into CAWSGPTTLGGRGYEQYF.

The chain employs TRBV29-1 and TRBJ1-2; 7 bases are shared with TRBD1. Germline V gene data show CDR1 as SQVTM and CDR2 as ANQGSEA. Germline trimming cut 5 bases from V and 0 bases from J; bases unmatched to any gene: 6. The length of the CDR3 is 14 residues. Here the CDR3 reads CSVLTGESNYGYTF. The CDR3 region has the DNA TGCAGCGTTTTAACAGGGGAATCTAACTATGGCTACACCTTC. Full variable domain (remainder filled in from reference TRBV29-1 and TRBJ1-2): SAVISQKPSRDICQRGTSLTIQCQVDSQVTMMFWYRQQPGQSLTLIATANQGSEATYESGFVIDKFPISRPNLTFSTLTVSNMSPEDSSIYLCSVLTGESNYGYTFGSGTRLTVV.

The V call is TRBV5-8, the J call TRBJ2-5; 13 nucleotides align to TRBD2. V dropped 5 bases and J dropped 2; count of bases not matched to a gene: 9. The CDR3 has 17 amino acids. Germline values: CDR1 SGHTS, CDR2 YDEGEE. CDR3 nucleotides: TGTGCCAGCAGTTCCGGGACTAGCGGGACGATACAAGAGACCCAGTACTTC. It encodes CASSSGTSGTIQETQYF.

The rearrangement joins TRBV20-1 to TRBJ1-1; D call uncertain. Germline V gene data show CDR1 as DFQATT and CDR2 as SNEGSKA (reference sequence). V lost 5 bases to trimming and J lost 1 base, with 5 bases between them. This CDR3 is 11 amino acids long. CDR3 bases: TGCAGTGCTTCGGCGAACACTGAAGCTTTCTTT. Its translation: CSASANTEAFF.

This chain links TRBV9 with TRBJ2-7; perhaps TRBD1 as D (6 bases). The ends were cut back, 4 bases at V and 7 bases at J, with 18 bases in the middle. The CDR3 has 14 amino acids. Per the germline V gene, CDR1 is SGDLS and CDR2 is YYNGEE. CDR3 nucleotide sequence: TGTGCCAGCAGCCCCGGCTGGGGGCTGGAAGAGCAGTACTTC. This translates into CASSPGWGLEEQYF.

The DNA for the CDR3 is TGTGCCAGCGACGGGTGGAGGGGGACAAATCAGCCCCAGCATTTT. Translating gives CASDGWRGTNQPQHF. The chain couples TRBV28 to TRBJ1-5, with D perhaps TRBD1 (6 bases). The CDR3 loop spans 15 amino acids. CDR1 MDHEN and CDR2 SYDVKM come from the germline V gene. Trimming left V 8 bases short and J 4 bases short, with 18 bases between.